These 5 T cell receptor beta chains share one sample of origin, sequenced in a study of glioma-infiltrating T cells after dendritic cell vaccination. Libraries were prepared by immunoSEQ multiplex PCR; TCRdb keeps only in-frame clonotypes and omits some of them. This table has about 92,000 clones, about nine tenths appearing once. Sequencing was performed on blood, taken before dendritic cell vaccination. These receptor sequences come from a human donor with glioblastoma.

A few counts support this clone. This rearrangement joins TRBV7-2 to TRBJ2-5; 8 nucleotides line up with TRBD2. This CDR3 is built from 17 residues. After removal of 0 bases from V and 2 bases from J, the junction contained 8 bases not matched to a gene. The V gene's germline CDR1 is SGHTA and CDR2 FQGNSA. The CDR3 protein is CASSLALTSGKQETQYF. In DNA form, the CDR3 reads TGTGCCAGCAGCTTAGCGCTAACTAGCGGAAAACAAGAGACCCAGTACTTC.

The V and J genes are TRBV5-1 and TRBJ2-2; 9 bases are a match to TRBD2. With 2 bases clipped from V and 7 bases from J, the junction kept 6 bases outside the gene matches. This CDR3 spans 15 amino acids. The germline V gene encodes CDR1 SGHRS and CDR2 YFSETQ. The CDR3 region has the DNA TGCGCCAGCAGCTTAGAGCGGGGGGCCTTCGGGGAGCTGTTTTTT. The encoded protein is CASSLERGAFGELFF.

This sequence joins TRBV27 and TRBJ2-5; the match to TRBD1 covers 10 bases. This CDR3 spans 14 amino acids. The V gene's germline CDR1 is MNHEY and CDR2 SMNVEV (reference sequence). The trim removed 8 bases at V and 5 bases at J, leaving 8 bases unmatched. The CDR3 loop is CASGRGQGSETQYF. The CDR3 DNA reads TGTGCCAGCGGTCGGGGACAGGGGTCGGAGACCCAGTACTTC.

The chain uses TRBV6-5 and TRBJ1-5, with 7 bases matching TRBD1. Per germline, CDR1 MNHEY and CDR2 SVGAGI. The CDR3 totals 13 residues. V lost 6 bases, J lost 5 bases, and 4 bases stayed unmatched. The CDR3 reads CASRRDRDQPQHF. CDR3 coding DNA: TGTGCCAGCAGGCGTGACAGGGATCAGCCCCAGCATTTT.

This rearrangement joins TRBV9 to TRBJ1-3, with a possible D match to TRBD1 (6 bases). The CDR3 is 17 amino acids. Per germline, CDR1 SGDLS and CDR2 YYNGEE. Between the trimmed V and J ends, which lost 0 bases and 2 bases, there was a span of 15 bases. This chain's CDR3 is CASSVVGGEGAGNTIYF. The CDR3 DNA sequence: TGTGCCAGCAGCGTAGTTGGGGGCGAGGGGGCTGGAAACACCATATATTTT.